This T cell receptor (beta chain) was captured by sequencing in a study of radiation and T cells in renal cell carcinoma. Study-wide background: Nephrectomy followed 15 Gy stereotactic body radiation by 4 weeks.

Details on this clone: Antigen unknown.

General study results and limits: In blood, top tumor clones expanded by 2 weeks, shrinking by 4.

Clones were sequenced by immunoSEQ multiplex PCR, and TCRdb holds only the in-frame ones, with some missing. The data contain about 130,000 clones, more than 80% of them singletons. Trimming left V 2 bases short and J 4 bases short, with 14 bases between. There are 15 residues in the CDR3. The germline V gene has CDR1 SEHNR and CDR2 FQNEAQ (reference sequence). Time point specified: blood 2 weeks post-SBRT. Treatment given: 15 Gy SBRT to primary tumor, nephrectomy 4 weeks later. Radiation-treated patients gave blood at baseline, week 2 and week 4. The tumor was a clear cell renal cell carcinoma. The sequencing used blood, collected from a patient whose treatment included radiotherapy and nephrectomy. This receptor was identified in a woman in her sixties or seventies with renal cell carcinoma. The V gene is TRBV7-9, the J gene TRBJ1-1, with D maybe TRBD1 (6 bases). In nucleotides, the CDR3 is TGTGCCAGCAGCTTATTCACAGGGCGAGGCACTGAAGCTTTCTTT. Protein: CASSLFTGRGTEAFF.